Here is one T cell receptor (beta chain) with its context. The antigen is undetermined. Construction of the TCR beta libraries employed iRepertoire HTBI primers in conjunction with Arm-PCR of CDR3 regions. Each CDR3 protein gets one entry after TCRdb re-called the multiplex PCR reads with MiXCR. Of approximately 400,000 distinct CDR3 sequences in the sample, 14% to 15% were seen once. The data stem from a study of regulatory T cells in long-lasting Graves disease. V was pared by 4 bases and J by 5 bases, with 10 bases between. The CDR3 totals 12 residues. Germline CDR1 and CDR2: SGHRS and YFSETQ. The time point is: newly diagnosed GD, antithyroid drugs for less than 3 months. The TCR library used RNA extracted from PBMCs. The study's findings and limits: Having only a small sample size may have limited accuracy.

These data were likewise used in another study, on T cells in Graves' hyperthyroidism and ophthalmopathy.

The sequence derives from a woman in her 30s with Graves disease. Material: peripheral blood mononuclear cells (PBMCs), obtained at new diagnosis, from a patient treated with antithyroid drugs. The chain uses TRBV5-1 and TRBJ2-7; perhaps TRBD1 as D (5 bases). The DNA of the CDR3 is TGCGCCAGCAGCCCGGACAAGGACGAGCAGTACTTC. Encoded protein: CASSPDKDEQYF.